Listed here are 22 T cell receptor beta chains from one sample, sequenced in a study of beta chain features in type 1 diabetes. The entirety of the isolated RNA underwent reverse transcription, so expressed TCRB transcripts were sequenced. Method: immunoSEQ multiplex PCR; TCRdb's copy keeps in-frame clones and lacks some. The table has about 42,000 clones, around 50% seen once. Sequencing was carried out using stem cell memory CD4+ T cells from blood. The receptors originated from a woman aged 30 to 39 in good health.

Here the CDR3 DNA reads TGTGCCAGCTCACCCCGCACAACGACAGGGTACACTGAAGCTTTCTTT. It encodes CASSPRTTTGYTEAFF. The rearrangement links TRBV18 to TRBJ1-1, with 7 positions matching TRBD1. Trimming at V came to 3 bases and at J to 3 bases, leaving 10 bases not matched to a gene. Germline assignment: CDR1 KGHSH and CDR2 LQKENI. The CDR3 sequence is 16 residues long.

This chain uses TRBV7-2 with TRBJ2-6; D is perhaps TRBD2 (6 bases). The germline V gene encodes CDR1 SGHTA and CDR2 FQGNSA. Trimming shortened V by 7 bases and J by 7 bases, and 20 bases separated the two germline ends. This CDR3 is 16 amino acids long. The CDR3 bases are TGTGCCAGCACGCCAAGCGGGCAGCCTCACGCCAACGTCCTGACTTTC. As protein: CASTPSGQPHANVLTF. Based on the CDR3 plus reference TRBV7-2 and TRBJ2-6, the full variable domain is GAGVSQSPSNKVTEKGKDVELRCDPISGHTALYWYRQSLGQGLEFLIYFQGNSAPDKSGLPSDRFSAERTGGSVSTLTIQRTQQEDSAVYLCASTPSGQPHANVLTFGAGSRLTVL.

This chain links TRBV29-1 with TRBJ2-2, with D possibly being TRBD1 (6 bases). The CDR3 has 14 residues. Germline CDR1 is SQVTM and CDR2 is ANQGSEA. V gave up 4 bases and J gave up 0 bases, with 9 bases separating them. CDR3 nucleotides: TGCAGCGTTGCTAGGACAGCGAACACCGGGGAGCTGTTTTTT. It specifies CSVARTANTGELFF.

This chain joins TRBV5-1 and TRBJ2-2; D is unclear. The CDR3 is 15 amino acids. V shed 1 base and J shed 0 bases, with 7 bases lying between them. Germline CDR1 reads SGHRS; CDR2 reads YFSETQ. The CDR3: CASSLWSANTGELFF. CDR3 nucleotide sequence: TGCGCCAGCAGCTTGTGGTCGGCGAACACCGGGGAGCTGTTTTTT.

The chain has TRBV25-1 and TRBJ2-3, with D possibly being TRBD2 (6 bases). Germline CDR1 and CDR2: MGHDK and SYGVNS. With 2 bases removed from V and 5 bases from J, the gap between germline ends came to 11 bases. CDR3 size: 14 residues. Here the CDR3 DNA reads TGTGCCAGCAGTGAAGCAGCGCGGGGAGATACGCAGTATTTT. Translated: CASSEAARGDTQYF.

This sequence joins TRBV30 and TRBJ2-7; D gene ambiguous. Trimming cost V 0 bases and J 8 bases, with 17 bases left between them. Germline V gene data show CDR1 as GTSNPN and CDR2 as SVGIG (reference sequence). This CDR3 comprises 14 residues. CDR3 protein: CAWSVRWSTSQQYF. The CDR3 DNA reads as TGTGCCTGGAGTGTACGATGGAGCACCTCACAGCAGTACTTC.

This clone was observed a handful of times. As DNA, the CDR3 is TGTGCCTGGCGACTAGCGGGAGGTCCGTCTCTAGTTGATGAGCAGTTCTTC. This codes for CAWRLAGGPSLVDEQFF. The rearrangement joins TRBV30 to TRBJ2-1; 13 bases match TRBD2. After removal of 5 bases from V and 8 bases from J, the junction contained 15 bases not matched to a gene. The length of the CDR3 is 17 residues. Germline lookup yields CDR1 GTSNPN and CDR2 SVGIG (reference sequence).

A few counts support this clone. The chain is built from TRBV18 and TRBJ2-3, with D possibly matching TRBD2 (6 bases). V gave up 4 bases and J gave up 6 bases, with 17 bases separating them. The germline gives CDR1 KGHSH, CDR2 LQKENI. The CDR3 spans 15 residues. CDR3 coding DNA: TGTGCCAGCTCACGACTCGGGAGTCGTTCGGATACGCAGTATTTT. Translated: CASSRLGSRSDTQYF.

The rearrangement joins TRBV28 to TRBJ2-7; 10 positions match TRBD2. Germline V gene lookup returns CDR1 MDHEN and CDR2 SYDVKM. J was trimmed by 2 bases and V by 9 bases; bases with no gene match: 7. This CDR3 spans 14 amino acids. In DNA, the CDR3 is TGTGCCAGTAGCGGGAGGACTGATACCTACGAGCAGTACTTC. It specifies CASSGRTDTYEQYF.

The rearrangement uses TRBV11-1 and TRBJ2-2; D perhaps matches TRBD2 (5 bases). Looked up from germline, CDR1 is SGHAT and CDR2 is FQDESV (reference sequence). CDR3 length: 16 residues. V was shortened by 2 bases and J by 4 bases, with 14 bases between the two germline ends. The CDR3 loop is CASSLKLMAGTGELFF. The DNA for the CDR3 is TGTGCCAGCAGCTTAAAGCTTATGGCGGGCACCGGGGAGCTGTTTTTT. Full variable domain (outside the CDR3, taken from reference TRBV11-1 and TRBJ2-2): EAEVAQSPRYKITEKSQAVAFWCDPISGHATLYWYRQILGQGPELLVQFQDESVVDDSQLPKDRFSAERLKGVDSTLKIQPAELGDSAMYLCASSLKLMAGTGELFFGEGSRLTVL.

CDR3 coding DNA: TGTGCCTGGAGTCCAGGGGGCTATGGCTACACCTTC. Its protein product is CAWSPGGYGYTF. The rearrangement joins TRBV30 to TRBJ1-2, with 7 bases matching TRBD1. Germline CDR1 GTSNPN, CDR2 SVGIG (reference sequence). This CDR3 region has 12 residues. V trimming: 2 bases; J trimming: 4 bases; junction bases outside the gene matches: 1.

The J gene is TRBJ2-3, the V gene TRBV5-6, with 7 bases matching TRBD1. The J segment lost 0 bases and the V segment lost 4 bases, leaving 11 bases of the junction unmatched. The length of the CDR3 is 17 residues. Per germline, CDR1 SGHDT and CDR2 YYEEEE. CDR3 amino acids: CASSLSPDRVSTDTQYF. CDR3 DNA sequence: TGTGCCAGCAGCCTGTCCCCAGACAGGGTTAGCACAGATACGCAGTATTTT.

This chain joins TRBV7-2 and TRBJ1-4; possibly TRBD1 for D (6 bases). The CDR3 is 14 amino acids. In germline, CDR1 is SGHTA, CDR2 FQGNSA. Trimming pared 1 base from V and 8 bases from J, leaving 11 bases between. The CDR3: CASSLVPGVEKLFF. CDR3 bases: TGTGCCAGCAGCTTAGTCCCAGGGGTGGAAAAACTGTTTTTT.

The chain is built from TRBV30 and TRBJ2-3; possibly TRBD2 for D (5 bases). Germline CDR1 GTSNPN, CDR2 SVGIG (reference sequence). CDR3 length: 12 amino acids. V gave up 3 bases and J gave up 2 bases, with 6 bases separating them. The CDR3 bases are TGTGCCTGGAGGAGGGACACAGATACGCAGTATTTT. Translation: CAWRRDTDTQYF. Based on the CDR3 plus reference TRBV30 and TRBJ2-3, the full variable domain is SQTIHQWPATLVQPVGSPLSLECTVEGTSNPNLYWYRQAAGRGLQLLFYSVGIGQISSEVPQNLSASRPQDRQFILSSKKLLLSDSGFYLCAWRRDTDTQYFGPGTRLTVL.

This clone was found a few times. V usage is TRBV7-3 and J usage is TRBJ2-1, with a possible D match to TRBD2 (5 bases). This CDR3 is 16 amino acids long. The V gene's germline CDR1 is SGHTA and CDR2 FQGTGA. V was pared by 5 bases and J by 3 bases, with 17 bases between. CDR3 DNA: TGTGCCAGCAGCCCGAGACCGGGAAGACTCTACAATGAGCAGTTCTTC. Its translation is CASSPRPGRLYNEQFF.

The chain couples TRBV7-9 to TRBJ1-3; no definite D call. Looked up from germline, CDR1 is SEHNR and CDR2 is FQNEAQ (reference sequence). Between the trimmed V and J ends, which lost 5 bases and 3 bases, there was a span of 14 bases. This CDR3 has 15 residues. The CDR3 reads CASSPAGMSGNTIYF. CDR3 DNA sequence: TGTGCCAGCAGCCCTGCGGGTATGAGTGGAAACACCATATATTTT. Supplemented by reference TRBV7-9 and TRBJ1-3, the full variable domain reads DTGVSQNPRHKITKRGQNVTFRCDPISEHNRLYWYRQTLGQGPEFLTYFQNEAQLEKSRLLSDRFSAERPKGSFSTLEIQRTEQGDSAMYLCASSPAGMSGNTIYFGEGSWLTVV.

The chain couples TRBV7-2 to TRBJ2-5; possibly TRBD1 for D (8 bases). In germline, CDR1 is SGHTA, CDR2 FQGNSA. V was shortened by 5 bases and J by 5 bases, with 18 bases between the two germline ends. The CDR3 sequence is 15 residues long. The CDR3 spells CASSLRTGRGETQYF. The CDR3 nucleotides are TGTGCCAGCAGCCTAAGGACAGGGCGGGGGGAGACCCAGTACTTC.

The chain recombines TRBV7-9 with TRBJ2-2; 13 nucleotides align to TRBD2. Germline CDR1 SEHNR, CDR2 FQNEAQ (reference sequence). The CDR3 loop spans 19 amino acids. The V and J ends lost 5 bases and 0 bases, in that order; junction bases with no gene match: 9. As DNA, the CDR3 is TGTGCCAGCAGCCAAAAGACTAGCGGGAGGTTTACGAACACCGGGGAGCTGTTTTTT. This encodes CASSQKTSGRFTNTGELFF.

This chain links TRBV7-9 with TRBJ1-1; TRBD1 matches 9 bases. V shed 5 bases and J 11 bases; nucleotides not matched to a gene: 15. The CDR3 loop spans 15 amino acids. Germline V gene data show CDR1 as SEHNR and CDR2 as FQNEAQ (reference sequence). The CDR3 nucleotides are TGTGCCAGCAGCCCAAGCGGGGACAGGGAGAGCCGGGCTTTCTTT. Its translation is CASSPSGDRESRAFF.

The chain joins TRBV29-1 to TRBJ2-3, with a possible D match to TRBD1 (5 bases). The CDR3 length is 13 residues. Germline-derived CDR1 and CDR2 are SQVTM and ANQGSEA. The ends were cut back, 6 bases at V and 2 bases at J, with 12 bases in the middle. This CDR3 reads CSVTTGITDTQYF. The CDR3 DNA reads TGCAGCGTCACCACAGGTATCACAGATACGCAGTATTTT.

This clone was recorded a few times. At one boundary the junction diverges from the germline segment, which might be a read error. This sample also contains other DNA sequences that code for the same CDR3. This chain joins TRBV7-7 and TRBJ2-5; tentatively, D is TRBD1 or TRBD2 (6 bases each). Germline-derived CDR1 and CDR2 are SSHAT and FNYEAQ (reference sequence). This CDR3 region has 14 residues. The CDR3 DNA follows: TGTGCTAGCAGCTTAGGAGGGGGCCAAGAGACCCAGTACTTC. The encoded protein is CASSLGGGQETQYF.

This chain links TRBV10-3 with TRBJ2-1; 7 bases fit TRBD2. The germline V gene has CDR1 ENHRY and CDR2 SYGVKD. The CDR3 is made up of 14 amino acids. J lost 0 bases, V lost 10 bases, and 6 bases had no gene match. The CDR3 bases are TGTGCCACCCTGGGCGGGAGCTCCTACAATGAGCAGTTCTTC. This translates into CATLGGSSYNEQFF.